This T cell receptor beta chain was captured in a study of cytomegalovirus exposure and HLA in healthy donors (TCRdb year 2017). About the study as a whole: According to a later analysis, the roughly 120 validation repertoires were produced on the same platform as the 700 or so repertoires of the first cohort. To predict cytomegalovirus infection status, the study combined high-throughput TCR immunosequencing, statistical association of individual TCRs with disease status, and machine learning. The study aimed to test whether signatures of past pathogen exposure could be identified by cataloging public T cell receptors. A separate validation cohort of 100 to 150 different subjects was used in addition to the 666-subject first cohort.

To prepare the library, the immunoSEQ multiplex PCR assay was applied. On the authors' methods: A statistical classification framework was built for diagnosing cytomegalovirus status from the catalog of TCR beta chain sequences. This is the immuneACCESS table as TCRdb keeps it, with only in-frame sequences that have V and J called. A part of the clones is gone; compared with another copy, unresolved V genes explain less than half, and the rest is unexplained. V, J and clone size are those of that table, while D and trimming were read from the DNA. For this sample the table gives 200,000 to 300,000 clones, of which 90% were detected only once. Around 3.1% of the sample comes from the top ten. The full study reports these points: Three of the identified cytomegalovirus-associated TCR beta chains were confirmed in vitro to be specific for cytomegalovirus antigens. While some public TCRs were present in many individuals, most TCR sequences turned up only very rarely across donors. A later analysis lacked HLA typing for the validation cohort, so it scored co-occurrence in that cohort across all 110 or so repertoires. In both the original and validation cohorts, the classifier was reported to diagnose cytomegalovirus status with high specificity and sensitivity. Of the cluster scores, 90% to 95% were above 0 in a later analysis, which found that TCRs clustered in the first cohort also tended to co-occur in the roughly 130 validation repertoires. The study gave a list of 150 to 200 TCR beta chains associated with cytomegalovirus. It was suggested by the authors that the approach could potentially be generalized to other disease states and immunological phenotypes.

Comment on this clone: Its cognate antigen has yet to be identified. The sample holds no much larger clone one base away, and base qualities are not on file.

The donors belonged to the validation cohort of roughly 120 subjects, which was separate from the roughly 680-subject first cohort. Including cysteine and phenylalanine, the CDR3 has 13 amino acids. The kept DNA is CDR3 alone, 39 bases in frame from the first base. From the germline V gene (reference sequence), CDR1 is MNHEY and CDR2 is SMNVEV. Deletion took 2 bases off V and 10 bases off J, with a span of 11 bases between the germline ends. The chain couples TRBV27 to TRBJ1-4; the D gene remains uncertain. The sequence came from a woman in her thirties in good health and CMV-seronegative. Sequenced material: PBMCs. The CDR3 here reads CASSLRPGRKLFF. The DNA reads TGTGCCAGCAGTTTACGGCCGGGAAGAAAACTGTTTTTT.